The clone carrying this T cell receptor beta chain was detected only a few times. The sample is drawn from a study of blood T cells in healthy people across ages. About the study: About one barcoded TCR beta cDNA was captured per two T cells.

This CDR3 has 12 amino acids. The V end was cut by 8 bases, the J end by 4 bases, with 10 bases between. Germline-derived CDR1 and CDR2 are SEHNR and FQNEAQ (reference sequence). Peripheral blood was drawn, around 9.3 milliliters per donor. PCR was performed a second time for about 7 to 11 cycles using a sample-barcoded 5' primer and a J-beta primer mix. TCRdb re-derived calls from the 5' RACE reads in MiXCR, one entry per CDR3 protein. The profile shows fewer than 1.5 million distinct CDR3 sequences, roughly 40% of them singletons. The sequencing sample was made of blood. The rearrangement joins TRBV7-9 to TRBJ2-3, with D perhaps TRBD2 (5 bases). This TCR was recovered from a woman under 30 in good health. The CDR3 protein is CASPTSADTQYF. The CDR3 DNA sequence: TGTGCCAGCCCTACTAGTGCAGATACGCAGTATTTT. The variable domain in full, with the rest retrieved from reference TRBV7-9 and TRBJ2-3, is DTGVSQNPRHKITKRGQNVTFRCDPISEHNRLYWYRQTLGQGPEFLTYFQNEAQLEKSRLLSDRFSAERPKGSFSTLEIQRTEQGDSAMYLCASPTSADTQYFGPGTRLTVL.